The 23 T cell receptor beta chains given below trace back to one sample, sequenced in a study of CD8 T cells in Susac syndrome (dated by TCRdb to about 2019). The receptor library was made with the immunoSEQ multiplex PCR assay. RNA was extracted using the RNeasy kit, and roughly 0.45 to 1 ug of the RNA was reverse transcribed with random hexamers. In TCRdb, the public reads were trimmed at Q25 with fastp and aligned with MiXCR, with productive beta chains retained. CDR3 protein duplicates are merged, each entry listing the most common genes and DNA. In all, the sample holds fewer than 85,000 distinct CDR3 sequences, and roughly 94% of those were seen once. In total, the top ten clones hold about 0.5% of the sample. Sequencing used CD8+ T cells from PBMCs. The receptors shown here come from a human donor with Susac syndrome.

The chain is built from TRBV7-9 and TRBJ2-5; no firm D call. V was clipped by 1 base and J by 3 bases, with 9 bases between them. Germline V gene sequence: CDR1 SEHNR, CDR2 FQNEAQ (reference sequence). The CDR3 extends over 14 amino acids. CDR3 region: CASSLVNQKETQYF. CDR3 sequence (DNA): TGTGCCAGCAGCTTAGTGAACCAGAAAGAGACCCAGTACTTC.

The chain joins TRBV9 to TRBJ1-6; D is ambiguous. The CDR3 length is 13 residues. The V and J ends lost 0 bases and 5 bases respectively, with 3 bases between them. From germline, CDR1 is SGDLS and CDR2 YYNGEE. Written as DNA, the CDR3 is TGTGCCAGCAGCGTAGGAGATAATTCACCCCTCCACTTT. Residues: CASSVGDNSPLHF.

CDR3 region: CASMDPYPARPQHF. Written as DNA, the CDR3 is TGTGCCAGTATGGACCCCTACCCAGCGCGGCCCCAGCATTTT. This chain uses TRBV19 with TRBJ1-5; D remains ambiguous. The CDR3 sequence is 14 residues long. The V gene lost 7 bases and the J gene lost 9 bases, with 19 bases spanning the gap. Germline V gives CDR1 LNHDA, CDR2 SQIVND (reference sequence).

The V call is TRBV25-1, the J call TRBJ1-5; D gene unclear. Germline V lookup: CDR1 MGHDK, CDR2 SYGVNS. V lost 6 bases and J lost 0, with 6 bases in between. The CDR3 sequence is 13 residues long. The DNA for the CDR3 is TGTGCCAGCAGCTTTAATAGCAATCAGCCCCAGCATTTT. Its translation is CASSFNSNQPQHF.

CDR3 amino acids: CASSTQSNEQFF. Written as DNA, the CDR3 is TGTGCCAGCAGTACCCAGTCCAATGAGCAGTTCTTC. The chain recombines TRBV6-5 with TRBJ2-1, with D uncertain. Germline V gene lookup returns CDR1 MNHEY and CDR2 SVGAGI. This CDR3 spans 12 amino acids. Trimming cost V 5 bases and J 6 bases, with 8 bases left between them.

Here the CDR3 reads CASSTDRVYYGYTF. CDR3 DNA: TGTGCCAGCAGCACCGACAGGGTTTACTATGGCTACACCTTC. V usage is TRBV12-3 or TRBV12-4 and J usage is TRBJ1-2, with 7 bases that match TRBD1. Trimming took 6 bases from V and 3 from J; bases not matched to a gene: 7. This CDR3 is built from 14 residues.

The chain combines TRBV29-1 with TRBJ1-1; TRBD1 might be the D (5 bases). Germline values: CDR1 SQVTM, CDR2 ANQGSEA. The CDR3 consists of 12 residues. V was clipped by 8 bases and J by 4 bases, with 14 bases between them. CDR3 bases: TGCAGCTGTCCTAAGGGGAGCACTGAAGCTTTCTTT. This codes for CSCPKGSTEAFF.

The chain is built from TRBV20-1 and TRBJ2-4, with TRBD1 matching 7 bases. Looked up from germline, CDR1 is DFQATT and CDR2 is SNEGSKA (reference sequence). The CDR3 is 15 residues long. V shed 3 bases, J shed 1 base, and the junction held 6 bases outside the gene matches. CDR3 sequence: CSASRDRVAKNIQYF. The DNA of the CDR3 is TGCAGTGCTAGTCGTGACAGGGTCGCCAAAAACATTCAGTACTTC.

The chain employs TRBV15 and TRBJ2-5; 7 bases match TRBD1. The CDR3 consists of 17 residues. Germline CDR1 reads LNHNV; CDR2 reads YYDKDF (reference sequence). Trimming cost V 0 bases and J 4 bases; bases outside gene matches: 11. The CDR3 sequence: CATSRERGQSGVETQYF. CDR3 coding DNA: TGTGCCACCAGCAGAGAAAGGGGACAGTCTGGCGTAGAGACCCAGTACTTC.

The gene calls are TRBV9 and TRBJ2-1; D perhaps matches TRBD2 (5 bases). The CDR3 length is 16 residues. Trimming took off 0 bases at V and 3 bases at J, with 13 bases between the two ends. CDR1 is SGDLS and CDR2 is YYNGEE in the germline V gene. CDR3 DNA: TGTGCCAGCAGCGTAGCTACGGGGAGCGGCTACAATGAGCAGTTCTTC. Translation: CASSVATGSGYNEQFF.

The sample holds a few counts of this clonotype. This chain uses TRBV12-3 or TRBV12-4 with TRBJ2-7; D perhaps matches TRBD2 (6 bases). This CDR3 contains 13 residues. V lost 5 bases and J 6 bases, leaving 14 bases between the germline ends. The DNA of the CDR3 is TGTGCCAGCAGTCCCCCCGGGGGTCGCGAGCAGTACTTC. As protein: CASSPPGGREQYF.

The genes are TRBV19 and TRBJ2-3; no definite D call. Trimming pared 3 bases from V and 0 bases from J, leaving 10 bases between. CDR1 is LNHDA, CDR2 SQIVND, per germline (reference sequence). The length of the CDR3 is 15 residues. CDR3 residues: CASSIGATSTDTQYF. In DNA form, the CDR3 reads TGTGCCAGTAGTATTGGAGCGACAAGCACAGATACGCAGTATTTT.

The rearrangement links TRBV6-2 or TRBV6-3 to TRBJ1-5, with no clear D. This CDR3 has 15 amino acids. V lost 0 bases to trimming and J lost 3 bases, with 9 bases between them. Germline-derived CDR1 and CDR2 are MNHEY and SVGEGT. The CDR3, as DNA: TGTGCCAGCAGTTACTCGGGTGGTTACAATCAGCCCCAGCATTTT. Translation: CASSYSGGYNQPQHF.

V usage is TRBV2 and J usage is TRBJ2-7; D uncertain. The germline CDR1 and CDR2 sequences are SNHLY and FYNNEI. Trimming cost V 3 bases and J 3 bases, with 6 bases left between them. The CDR3 is 12 residues long. In DNA, the CDR3 is TGTGCCAGCAGTGAGGACGGCTACGAGCAGTACTTC. It yields the protein CASSEDGYEQYF.

CDR3 in amino acids: CASSSGSNQPQHF. For the CDR3, the DNA is TGTGCCAGCAGTTCGGGGAGCAATCAGCCCCAGCATTTT. The V call is TRBV12-3 or TRBV12-4, the J call TRBJ1-5; D not resolved. This CDR3 comprises 13 residues. V gave up 4 bases and J gave up 1 base, with 5 bases separating them.

The V and J genes are TRBV24-1 and TRBJ2-3; D call uncertain. Germline values: CDR1 KGHDR, CDR2 SFDVKD. The V gene lost 5 bases and the J gene lost 11 bases, with 19 bases spanning the gap. CDR3 length: 14 amino acids. CDR3 nucleotide sequence: TGTGCCACCAGTGCTCTCCGGCGGTCCGATGGGCAGTATTTT. Amino acids: CATSALRRSDGQYF.

The chain joins TRBV2 to TRBJ2-4; 7 nucleotides agree with TRBD1. The CDR3 is made up of 15 amino acids. The V gene's germline CDR1 is SNHLY and CDR2 FYNNEI. The V gene end was trimmed by 6 bases and the J gene end by 0 bases; junction bases not matched to a gene: 5. In DNA, the CDR3 is TGTGCCAGCAGAGGCGACAGGGAAGCCAAAAACATTCAGTACTTC. Amino acids: CASRGDREAKNIQYF.

The rearrangement joins TRBV14 to TRBJ2-1; either TRBD1 or TRBD2 may supply D (5 bases each). V was clipped by 3 bases and J by 0 bases, with 9 bases between them. Germline V gene lookup returns CDR1 SGHDN and CDR2 FVKESK. The CDR3 extends over 15 amino acids. CDR3 protein: CASSHAGSSYNEQFF. As DNA, the CDR3 is TGTGCCAGCAGCCACGCAGGGAGCTCCTACAATGAGCAGTTCTTC. Full variable domain (missing parts from reference TRBV14 and TRBJ2-1): EAGVTQFPSHSVIEKGQTVTLRCDPISGHDNLYWYRRVMGKEIKFLLHFVKESKQDESGMPNNRFLAERTGGTYSTLKVQPAELEDSGVYFCASSHAGSSYNEQFFGPGTRLTVL.

The chain has TRBV6-2 or TRBV6-3 and TRBJ2-7, with D possibly TRBD1 on 5 matching bases. Germline V gene sequence: CDR1 MNHEY, CDR2 SVGEGT. V lost 4 bases and J lost 2, with 12 bases in between. The CDR3 contains 14 residues. The CDR3 DNA is TGTGCCAGCAGTTTGGACACAACGACCTACGAGCAGTACTTC. The encoded protein is CASSLDTTTYEQYF.

The V and J genes are TRBV20-1 and TRBJ2-5; 10 bases align to TRBD1. This CDR3 contains 14 residues. V shed 4 bases, J shed 5 bases, and the junction held 7 bases outside the gene matches. The V gene's germline CDR1 is DFQATT and CDR2 SNEGSKA (reference sequence). CDR3 protein: CSAKTGGASETQYF. DNA for the CDR3: TGCAGTGCTAAGACAGGGGGCGCATCTGAGACCCAGTACTTC.

V usage is TRBV15 and J usage is TRBJ1-5; 7 nucleotides align to TRBD1. This CDR3 is built from 16 residues. V shed 3 bases and J 9 bases; nucleotides not matched to a gene: 14. Germline CDR1 LNHNV, CDR2 YYDKDF (reference sequence). CDR3 loop: CATSSDRDSLLPPQHF. Written as DNA, the CDR3 is TGTGCCACCAGCAGCGACCGGGACAGCTTGTTACCGCCCCAGCATTTT.

J is TRBJ1-1 and V is TRBV20-1; 7 nucleotides agree with TRBD1. The V and J ends lost 6 bases and 3 bases, in that order; junction bases with no gene match: 7. This CDR3 is 13 amino acids long. CDR1 DFQATT and CDR2 SNEGSKA come from the germline V gene (reference sequence). DNA for the CDR3: TGCAGTGCCCTGGAAGACAGGGACACTGAAGCTTTCTTT. Its translation: CSALEDRDTEAFF.

V gene TRBV27 combines with J gene TRBJ2-3, with D unresolved. V was pared by 3 bases and J by 4 bases, with 8 bases between. The germline CDR1 and CDR2 sequences are MNHEY and SMNVEV (reference sequence). The CDR3 runs to 13 residues. CDR3 in DNA: TGTGCCAGCAGTTTGGGGTGGTCAGATACGCAGTATTTT. The encoded protein is CASSLGWSDTQYF.